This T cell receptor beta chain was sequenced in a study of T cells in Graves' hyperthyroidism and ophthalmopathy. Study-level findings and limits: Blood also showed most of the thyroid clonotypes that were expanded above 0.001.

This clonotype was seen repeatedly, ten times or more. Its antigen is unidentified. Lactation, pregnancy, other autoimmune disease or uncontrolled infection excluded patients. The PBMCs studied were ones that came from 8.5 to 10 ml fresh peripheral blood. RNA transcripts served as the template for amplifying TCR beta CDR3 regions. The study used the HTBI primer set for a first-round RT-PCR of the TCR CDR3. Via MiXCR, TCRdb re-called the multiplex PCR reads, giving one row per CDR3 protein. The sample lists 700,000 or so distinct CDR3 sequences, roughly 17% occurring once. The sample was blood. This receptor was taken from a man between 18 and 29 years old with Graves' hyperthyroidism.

The CDR3 DNA is TGTGCCAGCAGTACCCCAGGCTTGGAAAAACTGTTTTTT. Its protein is CASSTPGLEKLFF. The chain is built from TRBV2 and TRBJ1-4, with unresolved D. Trimming pared 5 bases from V and 8 bases from J, leaving 12 bases between. Germline V CDR1 and CDR2: SNHLY, FYNNEI. The CDR3 has 13 residues.